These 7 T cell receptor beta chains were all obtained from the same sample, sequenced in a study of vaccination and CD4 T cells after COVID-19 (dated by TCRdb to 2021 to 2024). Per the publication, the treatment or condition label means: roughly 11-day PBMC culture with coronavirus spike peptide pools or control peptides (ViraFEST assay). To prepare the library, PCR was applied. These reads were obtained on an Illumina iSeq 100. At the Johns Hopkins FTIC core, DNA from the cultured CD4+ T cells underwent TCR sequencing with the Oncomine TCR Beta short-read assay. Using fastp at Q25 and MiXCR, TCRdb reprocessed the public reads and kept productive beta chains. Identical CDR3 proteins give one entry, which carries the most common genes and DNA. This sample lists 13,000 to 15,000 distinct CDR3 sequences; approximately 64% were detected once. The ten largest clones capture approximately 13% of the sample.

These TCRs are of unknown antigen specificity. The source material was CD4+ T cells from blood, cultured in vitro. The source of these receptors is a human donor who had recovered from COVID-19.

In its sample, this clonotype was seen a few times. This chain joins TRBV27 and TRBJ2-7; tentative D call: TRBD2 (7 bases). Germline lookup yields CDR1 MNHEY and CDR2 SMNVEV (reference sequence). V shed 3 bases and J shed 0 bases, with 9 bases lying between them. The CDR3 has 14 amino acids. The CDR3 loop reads CASSFGGPSYEQYF. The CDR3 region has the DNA TGTGCCAGCAGTTTCGGGGGGCCCTCCTACGAGCAGTACTTC.

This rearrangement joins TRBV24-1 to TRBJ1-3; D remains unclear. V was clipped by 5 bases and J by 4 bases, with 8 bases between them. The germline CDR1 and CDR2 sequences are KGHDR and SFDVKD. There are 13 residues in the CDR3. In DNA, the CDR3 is TGTGCCACCAGTGCGTCACTGGGAAACACCATATATTTT. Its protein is CATSASLGNTIYF.

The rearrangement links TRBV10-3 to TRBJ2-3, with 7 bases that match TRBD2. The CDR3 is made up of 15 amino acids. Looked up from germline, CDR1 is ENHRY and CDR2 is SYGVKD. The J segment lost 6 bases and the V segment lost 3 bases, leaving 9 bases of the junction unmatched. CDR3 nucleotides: TGTGCCATCAGTGATGGCGGGAGAACTGTGGATACGCAGTATTTT. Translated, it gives CAISDGGRTVDTQYF.

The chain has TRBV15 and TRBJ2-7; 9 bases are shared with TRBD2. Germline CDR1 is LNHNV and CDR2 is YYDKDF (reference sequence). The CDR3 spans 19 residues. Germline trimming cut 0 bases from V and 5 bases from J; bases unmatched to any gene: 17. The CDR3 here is CATSRDFRVRAGGRDEQYF. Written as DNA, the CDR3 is TGTGCCACCAGCAGAGATTTCCGCGTGAGGGCGGGGGGGAGGGACGAGCAGTACTTC.

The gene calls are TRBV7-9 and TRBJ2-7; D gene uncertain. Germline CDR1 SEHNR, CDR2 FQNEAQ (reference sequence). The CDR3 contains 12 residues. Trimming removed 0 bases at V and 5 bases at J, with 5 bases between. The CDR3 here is CASSLAVHEQYF. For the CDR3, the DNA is TGTGCCAGCAGCTTAGCTGTGCACGAGCAGTACTTC.

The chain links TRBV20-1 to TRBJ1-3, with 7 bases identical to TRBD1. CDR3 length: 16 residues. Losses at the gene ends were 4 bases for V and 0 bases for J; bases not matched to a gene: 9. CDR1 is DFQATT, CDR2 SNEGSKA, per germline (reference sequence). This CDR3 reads CSATGTATSSGNTIYF. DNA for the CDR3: TGCAGTGCTACCGGGACAGCTACGAGCTCTGGAAACACCATATATTTT.

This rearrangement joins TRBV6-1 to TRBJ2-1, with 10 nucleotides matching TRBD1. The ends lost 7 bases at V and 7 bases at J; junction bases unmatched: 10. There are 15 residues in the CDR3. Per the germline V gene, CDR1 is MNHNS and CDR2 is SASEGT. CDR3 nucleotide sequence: TGTGCCAGCAATAGCCTTGGACAGGGGGTAAATGAGCAGTTCTTC. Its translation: CASNSLGQGVNEQFF.